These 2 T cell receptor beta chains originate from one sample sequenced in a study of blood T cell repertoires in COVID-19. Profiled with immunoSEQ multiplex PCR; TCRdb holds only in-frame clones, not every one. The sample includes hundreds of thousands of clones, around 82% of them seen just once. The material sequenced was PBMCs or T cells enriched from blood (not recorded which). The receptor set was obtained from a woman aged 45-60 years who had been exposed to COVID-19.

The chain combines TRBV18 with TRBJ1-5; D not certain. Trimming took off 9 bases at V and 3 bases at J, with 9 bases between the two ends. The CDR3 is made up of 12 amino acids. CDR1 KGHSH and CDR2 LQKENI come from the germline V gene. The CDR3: CASSGDNQPQHF. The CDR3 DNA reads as TGTGCCAGTTCAGGAGACAATCAGCCCCAGCATTTT.

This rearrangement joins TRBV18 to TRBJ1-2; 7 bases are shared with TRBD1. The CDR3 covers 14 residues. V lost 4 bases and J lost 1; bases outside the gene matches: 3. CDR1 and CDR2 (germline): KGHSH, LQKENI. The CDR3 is CASSRDSLNYGYTF. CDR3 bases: TGTGCCAGCTCACGGGACAGCCTTAACTATGGCTACACCTTC.